One and the same sample provided the 3 T cell receptor beta chains below, sequenced in a study of CD8+ T cells in alopecia areata. The sequencing template was cDNA reverse transcribed from extracted RNA. Assay: immunoSEQ multiplex PCR; the TCRdb copy retains only in-frame clones and omits some. This repertoire shows around 250,000 clones, roughly two thirds found once; its top ten account for around 1.2%. Here the sequenced sample was CD4+ T cells sorted from blood, taken at week 0. Receptor source: a human donor with alopecia areata.

This clone was detected only a few times. The gene calls are TRBV29-1 and TRBJ1-3, with D hard to call. The CDR3 is 13 amino acids. The germline CDR1 and CDR2 sequences are SQVTM and ANQGSEA. Trimming stripped 3 bases from V and 0 bases from J, with 6 bases between. CDR3 in amino acids: CSVDLGSGNTIYF. For the CDR3, the DNA is TGCAGCGTTGACTTGGGCTCTGGAAACACCATATATTTT.

The rearrangement links TRBV29-1 to TRBJ2-5; TRBD1 or TRBD2 may be the D gene (5 bases each). V lost 7 bases and J lost 1, with 13 bases in between. From germline, CDR1 is SQVTM and CDR2 ANQGSEA. The CDR3 covers 13 residues. The CDR3 region is CSARDQPQETQYF. CDR3 bases: TGCAGCGCTAGGGACCAGCCCCAAGAGACCCAGTACTTC.

The chain combines TRBV9 with TRBJ2-5; unclear D gene. This CDR3 region has 12 residues. Trimming pared 3 bases from V and 4 bases from J, leaving 7 bases between. Germline V CDR1 and CDR2: SGDLS, YYNGEE. This chain's CDR3 is CASSAPSETQYF. As DNA, the CDR3 is TGTGCCAGCAGCGCCCCGTCAGAGACCCAGTACTTC.